This TCR beta chain was retrieved from a study of blood T cell repertoires in COVID-19. Study-wide background: The United States, Italy and Spain provided the acute and convalescent COVID-19 samples. PBMCs, B-cell-depleted T cells, or T cells provided the cDNA or gDNA that made up the material.

As processed by the authors: The authors estimated nucleated cell counts from reference gene primer amplification. The protocol was immunoSEQ multiplex PCR, while the TCRdb copy is restricted to in-frame clones and leaves out a portion. V, J and clone size derive from that table, while D and trimming were established from the DNA sequence. This sample carries about 250,000 clones, roughly four fifths of them seen once, and the ten largest clones take 7.5% to 10%. Germline V gene sequence: CDR1 MGHRA, CDR2 YSYEKL. The CDR3 spans 15 residues. Trimming stripped 4 bases from V and 10 bases from J, with 19 bases between.

Sequenced sample: peripheral blood. The chain couples TRBV4-1 to TRBJ1-4; tentative D call: TRBD1 (5 bases). The origin of this receptor is a man aged 80 or over with acute or convalescent COVID-19. CDR3 loop: CASSPGGAGRGKLFF. CDR3 bases: TGCGCCAGCAGCCCTGGTGGGGCAGGGCGAGGAAAACTGTTTTTT.